One and the same sample provided the 30 T cell receptor beta chains below, sequenced in a study of cytomegalovirus exposure and HLA in healthy donors. In the PCR, 60 Vbeta and 13 Jbeta primers were used. Method: immunoSEQ multiplex PCR; TCRdb's copy keeps in-frame clones and lacks some. The sample holds 150,000 or so clones, roughly 80% seen once. Sequencing used PBMCs. The receptor source for this set is a man aged 50-60 years in good health and CMV-seropositive.

The gene calls are TRBV19 and TRBJ1-4, with 8 bases matching TRBD1. Germline CDR1 is LNHDA and CDR2 is SQIVND (reference sequence). The CDR3 is 12 amino acids. Germline trimming cut 9 bases from V and 8 bases from J; bases unmatched to any gene: 5. The CDR3 sequence: CASGQGREKLFF. The CDR3 nucleotides read TGTGCCAGCGGACAGGGACGAGAAAAACTGTTTTTT.

CDR3 DNA sequence: TGTGCCAGCAGTTACGGGACAGGACTCAACAATGAGCAGTTCTTC. This sequence encodes CASSYGTGLNNEQFF. This sequence joins TRBV6-5 and TRBJ2-1; 8 bases agree with TRBD1. Germline CDR1 and CDR2: MNHEY and SVGAGI. Germline trimming cut 2 bases from V and 5 bases from J; bases unmatched to any gene: 5. CDR3 length: 15 amino acids.

The chain couples TRBV6-1 to TRBJ2-2; 7 nucleotides match TRBD1. Losses at the gene ends were 6 bases for V and 2 bases for J; bases not matched to a gene: 6. CDR1 and CDR2 (germline): MNHNS, SASEGT. The CDR3 covers 15 residues. The DNA for the CDR3 is TGTGCCAGCAGCTCGGGACAGATCAACACCGGGGAGCTGTTTTTT. As protein: CASSSGQINTGELFF.

The chain uses TRBV9 and TRBJ1-5; maybe TRBD1 (6 bases). Trimming left V 2 bases short and J 7 bases short, with 16 bases between. This CDR3 spans 15 amino acids. CDR1 is SGDLS and CDR2 is YYNGEE in the germline V gene. The CDR3 here is CASSVGGGGRQPQHF. The DNA of the CDR3 is TGTGCCAGCAGCGTCGGAGGGGGGGGGCGGCAGCCCCAGCATTTT.

V and J are TRBV14 and TRBJ1-3; 7 nucleotides agree with TRBD1. Unmatched junction bases numbered 3, after V lost 3 bases and J lost 1 base. CDR3 size: 15 residues. From germline, CDR1 is SGHDN and CDR2 FVKESK. The CDR3 is CASSQNRGSGNTIYF. As DNA, the CDR3 is TGTGCCAGCAGCCAGAACAGGGGATCTGGAAACACCATATATTTT.

This clone appeared once. The chain combines TRBV5-1 with TRBJ2-7; 10 bases fit TRBD2. Germline assignment: CDR1 SGHRS and CDR2 YFSETQ. The junction had 16 bases not matched to a gene; V was cut back by 4 bases and J by 6 bases. CDR3 length: 17 residues. This CDR3 reads CASSLGGSGAGGPEQYF. Written as DNA, the CDR3 is TGCGCCAGCAGCCTGGGGGGAAGCGGAGCGGGAGGGCCCGAGCAGTACTTC. Combining the CDR3 with reference TRBV5-1 and TRBJ2-7 gives the whole variable domain KAGVTQTPRYLIKTRGQQVTLSCSPISGHRSVSWYQQTPGQGLQFLFEYFSETQRNKGNFPGRFSGRQFSNSRSEMNVSTLELGDSALYLCASSLGGSGAGGPEQYFGPGTRLTVT.

J is TRBJ2-2 and V is TRBV10-3, with 9 nucleotides matching TRBD2. V lost 7 bases and J lost 5; bases outside the gene matches: 14. There are 17 residues in the CDR3. From germline, CDR1 is ENHRY and CDR2 SYGVKD. CDR3 DNA: TGTGCCATCATGGTATGGGGGTCGCTAGCGGGAACCGGGGAGCTGTTTTTT. Residues: CAIMVWGSLAGTGELFF.

Details on this clone: Other DNA sequences in the sample encode the same CDR3. The chain is built from TRBV7-6 and TRBJ2-7, with 8 bases lining up with TRBD2. The V gene end was trimmed by 2 bases and the J gene end by 5 bases; junction bases not matched to a gene: 8. This CDR3 contains 15 residues. Per the germline V gene, CDR1 is SGHVS and CDR2 is FNYEAQ. The CDR3 nucleotides read TGTGCCAGCAGCTTAACCGGGACTAGTGGACACGAGCAGTACTTC. It yields the protein CASSLTGTSGHEQYF.

The rearrangement joins TRBV9 to TRBJ1-1; D ambiguous. The V gene's germline CDR1 is SGDLS and CDR2 YYNGEE. With 1 base removed from V and 4 bases from J, the gap between germline ends came to 8 bases. This CDR3 has 13 amino acids. The CDR3 DNA follows: TGTGCCAGCAGCGTACCCGGGTCCACTGAAGCTTTCTTT. This gives the protein CASSVPGSTEAFF.

This clone was counted once. The V call is TRBV10-1, the J call TRBJ2-1, with 12 bases lining up with TRBD2. Germline CDR1 WNHNN, CDR2 SYGVQD (reference sequence). The CDR3 consists of 15 residues. V gave up 6 bases and J gave up 5 bases; unmatched junction bases: 5. CDR3 sequence: CASRRASGRDNEQFF. The CDR3 DNA sequence: TGCGCCAGCAGGAGAGCTAGCGGGAGGGACAATGAGCAGTTCTTC.

V is TRBV15 and J is TRBJ2-1; TRBD2 matches 11 bases. The CDR3 is made up of 14 amino acids. CDR1 is LNHNV, CDR2 YYDKDF, per germline (reference sequence). V was pared by 1 base and J by 10 bases, with 3 bases of the junction left unmatched. CDR3 region: CATSRAGTSGEQFF. CDR3 bases: TGTGCCACCAGCAGAGCCGGGACTAGCGGAGAGCAGTTCTTC.

A few counts support this clone. This chain connects TRBV6-1 to TRBJ2-3, with D possibly TRBD1 on 5 matching bases. The V gene's germline CDR1 is MNHNS and CDR2 SASEGT. The V gene lost 7 bases and the J gene lost 9 bases, with 8 bases spanning the gap. This CDR3 region has 10 residues. The CDR3 DNA is TGTGCCAGCAAACAGGAGACGCAGTATTTT. Its protein product is CASKQETQYF.

The chain links TRBV10-3 to TRBJ2-3; 8 bases are a match to TRBD1. This CDR3 is built from 14 residues. Trimming removed 9 bases from V and 3 bases from J; junction bases left unmatched: 8. Germline values: CDR1 ENHRY, CDR2 SYGVKD. The CDR3 reads CAIARQGRTDTQYF. The CDR3 nucleotides read TGTGCCATAGCCAGACAGGGGCGGACAGATACGCAGTATTTT.

This chain connects TRBV6-5 to TRBJ2-7; TRBD1 is a possible D gene (5 bases). CDR3 size: 15 residues. The V end was cut by 0 bases, the J end by 3 bases, with 12 bases between. Germline V lookup: CDR1 MNHEY, CDR2 SVGAGI. CDR3 loop: CASSYSQGLRYEQYF. For the CDR3, the DNA is TGTGCCAGCAGTTACTCCCAGGGTCTGCGCTACGAGCAGTACTTC.

The chain employs TRBV19 and TRBJ1-2, with D uncertain. Germline CDR1 LNHDA, CDR2 SQIVND (reference sequence). V was cut by 6 bases and J by 4 bases, with 12 bases left in between. The CDR3 is made up of 13 amino acids. CDR3 loop: CASSPGIVYGYTF. The CDR3 DNA sequence: TGTGCCAGTAGCCCCGGGATAGTCTATGGCTACACCTTC.

The chain uses TRBV2 and TRBJ1-4; 8 bases align to TRBD1. The germline V gene encodes CDR1 SNHLY and CDR2 FYNNEI. The CDR3 has 15 residues. Trimming removed 7 bases from V and 8 bases from J; junction bases left unmatched: 12. The CDR3, as DNA: TGTGCCAGCAATTTGCTGGGGACAGGAGGCGAAAAACTGTTTTTT. This codes for CASNLLGTGGEKLFF.

This chain connects TRBV4-3 to TRBJ1-4; TRBD1 agrees at 9 bases. V shed 1 base, J shed 5 bases, and the junction held 5 bases outside the gene matches. Germline CDR1 reads LGHNA; CDR2 reads YSLEER. The CDR3 spans 16 residues. In DNA form, the CDR3 reads TGCGCCAGCAGCCAAGGGATCGGGACAGGGAATGAAAAACTGTTTTTT. Its protein product is CASSQGIGTGNEKLFF.

The rearrangement links TRBV5-1 to TRBJ2-2, with TRBD2 matching 14 bases. CDR1 and CDR2 from the germline V gene are SGHRS and YFSETQ. The CDR3 is made up of 17 amino acids. The trim removed 5 bases at V and 5 bases at J, leaving 8 bases unmatched. The CDR3 is CASSKGTSGGVTGELFF. The CDR3 DNA reads TGCGCCAGCAGTAAAGGGACTAGCGGGGGTGTAACCGGGGAGCTGTTTTTT.

The chain employs TRBV7-8 and TRBJ2-1; D might be TRBD2 (5 bases). V was pared by 2 bases and J by 8 bases, with 16 bases between. The CDR3 has 15 amino acids. CDR1 is SGHVS and CDR2 is FQNEAQ in the germline V gene. DNA for the CDR3: TGTGCCAGCAGCTTAATGTGGGAGCAAAAGTATGAGCAGTTCTTC. It codes for CASSLMWEQKYEQFF.

The chain uses TRBV23-1 and TRBJ1-6; possible D gene TRBD1, 5 bases. TRBV23-1 is designated an ORF whose function remains uncertain. With 2 bases removed from V and 6 bases from J, the gap between germline ends came to 20 bases. There are 18 residues in the CDR3. Written as DNA, the CDR3 is TGCGCCAGCAGTCAAATCCCCGTGGGGGGGGTGGGTAATTCACCCCTCCACTTT. Amino acid sequence: CASSQIPVGGVGNSPLHF.

The J gene is TRBJ2-5, the V gene TRBV5-1, with D possibly TRBD2 on 6 matching bases. The closer fit of TRBJ2-7 to the DNA end suggests the J call may be wrong. Germline CDR1 reads SGHRS; CDR2 reads YFSETQ. The CDR3 is 14 amino acids. CDR3 sequence reads: CASSLSGEIHEQYF. The CDR3 bases are TGCGCCAGCAGCTTGTCGGGGGAAATCCACGAGCAGTACTTC.

This clone appeared a few times. The chain employs TRBV23-1 and TRBJ2-1, with D perhaps TRBD2 (5 bases). TRBV23-1 is marked as an open reading frame, function uncertain. This CDR3 spans 16 amino acids. The ends were cut back, 0 bases at V and 0 bases at J, with 9 bases in the middle. CDR3 residues: CASSQSSGSSYNEQFF. The CDR3 nucleotides read TGCGCCAGCAGTCAATCAAGCGGCAGCTCCTACAATGAGCAGTTCTTC.

This chain links TRBV28 with TRBJ1-2; 10 bases are shared with TRBD1. Germline CDR1 reads MDHEN; CDR2 reads SYDVKM. The CDR3 length is 16 residues. The V gene end was trimmed by 6 bases and the J gene end by 7 bases; junction bases not matched to a gene: 14. The CDR3 sequence: CASRSLKGQGSGGYTF. The CDR3 DNA sequence: TGTGCCAGCAGATCCTTAAAGGGACAGGGGTCGGGTGGCTACACCTTC.

The V call is TRBV10-1, the J call TRBJ2-7, with TRBD1 as a possible D gene (5 bases). Germline assignment: CDR1 WNHNN and CDR2 SYGVQD (reference sequence). V gave up 5 bases and J gave up 4 bases, with 12 bases separating them. This CDR3 spans 13 amino acids. The CDR3 DNA is TGCGCCAGCAGTACCGAGCAGGGTTACGAGCAGTACTTC. Its protein product is CASSTEQGYEQYF.

The rearrangement links TRBV6-5 to TRBJ2-7, with D perhaps TRBD1 (6 bases). From germline, CDR1 is MNHEY and CDR2 SVGAGI. V was cut by 4 bases and J by 4 bases, with 17 bases left in between. The CDR3 runs to 15 residues. CDR3 residues: CASSSSHARGYEQYF. The CDR3 DNA reads as TGTGCCAGCAGTTCCTCACACGCCAGGGGTTACGAGCAGTACTTC.

The V and J genes are TRBV2 and TRBJ1-2; 7 nucleotides align to TRBD1. CDR3 length equals 14 residues. J was trimmed by 7 bases and V by 6 bases; bases with no gene match: 11. CDR1 SNHLY and CDR2 FYNNEI come from the germline V gene. The CDR3 protein is CASRMAGTVRGYTF. CDR3 DNA: TGTGCCAGCAGGATGGCGGGGACAGTGCGTGGCTACACCTTC.

This clone has just one count. The chain combines TRBV28 with TRBJ1-2; possible D gene TRBD1, 6 bases. The CDR3 is made up of 14 amino acids. The V end was cut by 4 bases, the J end by 0 bases, with 9 bases between. Germline V lookup: CDR1 MDHEN, CDR2 SYDVKM. The CDR3 spells CASSSTGSNYGYTF. In DNA form, the CDR3 reads TGTGCCAGCAGTTCTACAGGGTCTAACTATGGCTACACCTTC.

The V and J genes are TRBV5-8 and TRBJ1-4, with D unresolved. The germline CDR1 and CDR2 sequences are SGHTS and YDEGEE. The CDR3 has 14 residues. Deletions cut 1 base from V and 7 bases from J, with 11 bases between. CDR3 sequence (DNA): TGTGCCAGCAGCTTGAGAGGATTCGGTGAAAAACTGTTTTTT. As protein: CASSLRGFGEKLFF.

DNA for the CDR3: TGTGCCAGCAGTGACAAACAGGGGTATACGCAGTATTTT. Its translation is CASSDKQGYTQYF. The rearrangement joins TRBV6-4 to TRBJ2-3, with 7 bases that match TRBD1. With 2 bases clipped from V and 7 bases from J, the junction kept 3 bases outside the gene matches. Germline values: CDR1 MRHNA, CDR2 SNTAGT. This CDR3 region has 13 residues.

V usage is TRBV5-1 and J usage is TRBJ2-7, with TRBD1 matching over 8 bases. Germline values: CDR1 SGHRS, CDR2 YFSETQ. CDR3 length: 12 residues. V lost 4 bases, J lost 12 bases, and 9 bases stayed unmatched. CDR3 loop: CASSPGQGGRYF. The CDR3 nucleotides are TGCGCCAGCAGCCCAGGACAGGGCGGTAGGTACTTC.